The 16 T cell receptor beta chains given below trace back to one sample, sequenced in a study of lymphopenia after photon versus proton radiotherapy. Assay: immunoSEQ multiplex PCR; the TCRdb copy retains only in-frame clones and omits some. The sample carries approximately 150,000 clones, approximately 86% recorded once. Sequenced here: peripheral blood, sampled from a patient treated with photon-based radiotherapy. The source is a man between 50 and 59 years old with gastric cancer.

The chain joins TRBV18 to TRBJ2-7; maybe TRBD2 (5 bases). Germline CDR1 KGHSH, CDR2 LQKENI. There are 14 residues in the CDR3. The ends were cut back, 1 base at V and 7 bases at J, with 14 bases in the middle. As DNA, the CDR3 is TGTGCCAGCTCACCACAGTTCGCAGGCGGGGAGCAGTACTTC. Translation gives CASSPQFAGGEQYF.

With regard to this clone: Mismatch with germline at one junction end may stem from a read error. The V and J genes are TRBV5-4 and TRBJ2-1; 15 bases match TRBD2. This CDR3 comprises 14 residues. Germline loops: CDR1 SGHNT, CDR2 YYREEE (reference sequence). The CDR3 DNA is TGTGCCAGCAGAGATGGACTAGCGGGGGGGCGAGGAATCTTC. It translates to CASRDGLAGGRGIF. Drawing the rest from reference TRBV5-4 and TRBJ2-1, the complete variable domain is ETGVTQSPTHLIKTRGQQVTLRCSSQSGHNTVSWYQQALGQGPQFIFQYYREEENGRGNFPPRFSGLQFPNYSSELNVNALELDDSALYLCASRDGLAGGRGIFGPGTRLTVL.

This clone has a handful of counts. This chain links TRBV9 with TRBJ1-2; the match to TRBD1 covers 10 bases. Looked up from germline, CDR1 is SGDLS and CDR2 is YYNGEE. Trimming took 4 bases from V and 1 from J; bases not matched to a gene: 4. The CDR3 covers 15 residues. CDR3 in amino acids: CASSLRDRGNYGYTF. The CDR3, as DNA: TGTGCCAGCAGCTTACGGGACAGGGGTAACTATGGCTACACCTTC.

Only a few counts were recorded for this clone. V usage is TRBV28 and J usage is TRBJ2-6; D call uncertain. The V and J ends lost 4 bases and 0 bases respectively, with 10 bases between them. Germline V CDR1 and CDR2: MDHEN, SYDVKM. The CDR3 consists of 16 residues. The CDR3 here is CASSYIFSSGANVLTF. Here the CDR3 DNA reads TGTGCCAGCAGTTACATTTTCAGCTCTGGGGCCAACGTCCTGACTTTC.

The gene calls are TRBV6-6 and TRBJ2-1; 7 bases map to TRBD2. The V gene end was trimmed by 0 bases and the J gene end by 5 bases; junction bases not matched to a gene: 4. The CDR3 contains 15 residues. Germline values: CDR1 MNHNY, CDR2 SVGAGI (reference sequence). CDR3 bases: TGTGCCAGCAGTTACTCAGGGAGGGTAGACAATGAGCAGTTCTTC. Translation: CASSYSGRVDNEQFF.

The chain links TRBV29-1 to TRBJ1-1, with unresolved D. In germline, CDR1 is SQVTM, CDR2 ANQGSEA. The CDR3 length is 13 residues. The V end was cut by 1 base, the J end by 0 bases, with 6 bases between. In DNA, the CDR3 is TGCAGCGTTGAAGGCAGCATGAACACTGAAGCTTTCTTT. Translated, it gives CSVEGSMNTEAFF.

The chain employs TRBV5-6 and TRBJ1-3, with D unclear. Germline V lookup: CDR1 SGHDT, CDR2 YYEEEE. The CDR3 is 17 amino acids. Trimming removed 0 bases at V and 1 base at J, with 14 bases between. The CDR3 reads CASSLGLTQKSGNTIYF. Here the CDR3 DNA reads TGTGCCAGCAGCTTGGGCCTGACCCAGAAGTCTGGAAACACCATATATTTT.

The CDR3 nucleotides are TGTGCCAGCAGTTCCCCCGACGGGGGAGGCAATCAGCCCCAGCATTTT. Its protein is CASSSPDGGGNQPQHF. This chain links TRBV6-6 with TRBJ1-5; possibly TRBD1 for D (5 bases). The CDR3 runs 16 residues. V gave up 4 bases and J gave up 2 bases, with 15 bases separating them. Germline V lookup: CDR1 MNHNY, CDR2 SVGAGI (reference sequence).

This clone was detected once. CDR3 sequence: CASRHRDSYYEQYF. For the CDR3, the DNA is TGTGCCAGCAGACACCGGGACAGCTACTACGAGCAGTACTTC. This rearrangement joins TRBV28 to TRBJ2-7; 7 nucleotides line up with TRBD1. The CDR3 length is 14 residues. Germline trimming cut 6 bases from V and 3 bases from J; bases unmatched to any gene: 8. Germline assignment: CDR1 MDHEN and CDR2 SYDVKM. The variable domain in full, completed from reference TRBV28 and TRBJ2-7, reads DVKVTQSSRYLVKRTGEKVFLECVQDMDHENMFWYRQDPGLGLRLIYFSYDVKMKEKGDIPEGYSVSREKKERFSLILESASTNQTSMYLCASRHRDSYYEQYFGPGTRLTVT.

V is TRBV5-1 and J is TRBJ2-5; 8 bases agree with TRBD2. The J call is doubtful: the DNA matches TRBJ2-7 better. The CDR3 consists of 18 residues. The germline CDR1 and CDR2 sequences are SGHRS and YFSETQ. This CDR3 reads CASSLARVSGTYSYEQYF. The DNA for the CDR3 is TGCGCCAGCAGCTTGGCGCGGGTTAGCGGGACCTACTCCTACGAGCAGTACTTC.

The chain uses TRBV25-1 and TRBJ1-5, with a tentative D call TRBD1 (5 bases). Per the germline V gene, CDR1 is MGHDK and CDR2 is SYGVNS. This CDR3 has 18 residues. V shed 3 bases and J shed 1 base, with 19 bases lying between them. This chain's CDR3 is CASSDTRRGSTSNQPQHF. In DNA, the CDR3 is TGTGCCAGCAGTGATACGCGACGGGGGAGTACAAGCAATCAGCCCCAGCATTTT.

The rearrangement joins TRBV6-5 to TRBJ1-3; D perhaps matches TRBD1 (5 bases). This CDR3 comprises 15 residues. Germline CDR1 MNHEY, CDR2 SVGAGI. V was pared by 7 bases and J by 0 bases, with 13 bases between. CDR3 DNA: TGTGCCAGCACCCCGGGAGGGGACTCTGGAAACACCATATATTTT. Amino acid sequence: CASTPGGDSGNTIYF.

This sequence joins TRBV12-5 and TRBJ2-2, with 9 bases matching TRBD2. The CDR3 covers 16 residues. CDR1 is LGHNT and CDR2 is FRNRAP in the germline V gene. After removal of 6 bases from V and 5 bases from J, the junction contained 10 bases not matched to a gene. The CDR3 reads CASGRRAGGITGELFF. In nucleotides, the CDR3 is TGTGCTAGTGGCCGTAGAGCGGGGGGAATTACCGGGGAGCTGTTTTTT.

This chain connects TRBV15 to TRBJ1-5, with D possibly matching TRBD1 (5 bases). The V end lost 8 bases, the J end lost 0 bases, and 11 bases lay between the germline ends. Germline assignment: CDR1 LNHNV and CDR2 YYDKDF (reference sequence). CDR3 length equals 14 residues. CDR3 bases: TGTGCCACCGGACACCCGTCTAGCAATCAGCCCCAGCATTTT. Translated, it gives CATGHPSSNQPQHF.

The CDR3 protein is CATRGGLTQPQHF. In DNA form, the CDR3 reads TGTGCCACCCGGGGGGGGCTTACGCAGCCCCAGCATTTT. The rearrangement links TRBV19 to TRBJ1-5; maybe TRBD1 (6 bases). CDR3 size: 13 residues. Per germline, CDR1 LNHDA and CDR2 SQIVND (reference sequence). V lost 10 bases and J lost 7, with 17 bases in between.

This clone appeared once. This chain links TRBV6-1 with TRBJ1-5; D uncertain. The CDR3 length is 13 residues. The V gene lost 8 bases and the J gene lost 3 bases, with 11 bases spanning the gap. CDR1 is MNHNS and CDR2 is SASEGT in the germline V gene. CDR3 residues: CASAAGPNQPQHF. In DNA, the CDR3 is TGTGCCAGCGCTGCAGGACCCAATCAGCCCCAGCATTTT.